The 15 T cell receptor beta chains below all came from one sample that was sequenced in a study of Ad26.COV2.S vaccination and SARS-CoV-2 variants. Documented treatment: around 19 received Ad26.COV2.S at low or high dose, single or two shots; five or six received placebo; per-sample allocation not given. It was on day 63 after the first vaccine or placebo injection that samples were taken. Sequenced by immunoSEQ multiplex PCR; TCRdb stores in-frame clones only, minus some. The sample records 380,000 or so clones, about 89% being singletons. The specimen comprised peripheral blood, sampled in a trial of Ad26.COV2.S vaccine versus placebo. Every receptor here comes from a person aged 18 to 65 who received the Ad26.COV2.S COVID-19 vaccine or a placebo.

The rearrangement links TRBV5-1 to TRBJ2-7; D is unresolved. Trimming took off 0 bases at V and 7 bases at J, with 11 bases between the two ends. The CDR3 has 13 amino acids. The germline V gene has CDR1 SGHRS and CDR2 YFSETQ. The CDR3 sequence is CASSLAWEREQYF. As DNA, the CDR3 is TGCGCCAGCAGCTTGGCGTGGGAACGGGAGCAGTACTTC.

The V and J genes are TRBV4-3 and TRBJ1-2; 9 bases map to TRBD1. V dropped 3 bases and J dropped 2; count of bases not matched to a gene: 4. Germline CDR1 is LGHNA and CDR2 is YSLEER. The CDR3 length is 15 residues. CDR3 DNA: TGCGCCAGCAGCCAGGGGACAGGGCTCAACTATGGCTACACCTTC. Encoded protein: CASSQGTGLNYGYTF.

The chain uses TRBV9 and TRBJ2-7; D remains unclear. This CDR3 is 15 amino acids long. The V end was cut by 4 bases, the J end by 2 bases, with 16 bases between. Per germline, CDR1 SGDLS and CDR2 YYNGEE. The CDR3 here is CASSPAIGVAYEQYF. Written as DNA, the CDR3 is TGTGCCAGCAGCCCAGCGATTGGCGTGGCCTACGAGCAGTACTTC.

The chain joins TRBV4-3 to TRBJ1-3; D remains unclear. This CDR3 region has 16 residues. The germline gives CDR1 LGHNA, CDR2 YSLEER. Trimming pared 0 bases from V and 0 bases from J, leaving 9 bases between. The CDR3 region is CASSQERFSSGNTIYF. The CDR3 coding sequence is TGCGCCAGCAGCCAAGAGAGGTTCAGCTCTGGAAACACCATATATTTT.

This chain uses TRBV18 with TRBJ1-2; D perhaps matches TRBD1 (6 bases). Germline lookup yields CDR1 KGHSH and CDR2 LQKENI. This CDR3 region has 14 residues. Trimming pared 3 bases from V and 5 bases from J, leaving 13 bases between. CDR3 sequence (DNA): TGTGCCAGCTCACCGGACAGATTAGTTTATGGCTACACCTTC. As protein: CASSPDRLVYGYTF.

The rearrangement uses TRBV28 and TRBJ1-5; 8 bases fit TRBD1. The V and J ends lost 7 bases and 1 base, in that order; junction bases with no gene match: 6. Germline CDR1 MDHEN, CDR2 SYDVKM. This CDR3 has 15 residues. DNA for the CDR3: TGTGCCAGCACTCGACAGGGGACAAGCAATCAGCCCCAGCATTTT. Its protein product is CASTRQGTSNQPQHF.

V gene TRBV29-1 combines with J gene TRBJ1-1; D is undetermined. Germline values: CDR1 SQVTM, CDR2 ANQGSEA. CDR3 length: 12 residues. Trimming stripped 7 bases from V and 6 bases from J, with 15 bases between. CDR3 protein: CSAELERAEAFF. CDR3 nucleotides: TGCAGCGCAGAACTCGAGAGGGCTGAAGCTTTCTTT.

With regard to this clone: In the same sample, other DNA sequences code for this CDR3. The CDR3 spells CASSLGGGETQYF. The DNA of the CDR3 is TGCGCCAGCAGCTTGGGAGGTGGCGAGACCCAGTACTTC. The chain carries TRBV5-1 and TRBJ2-5; no definite D call. Germline CDR1 reads SGHRS; CDR2 reads YFSETQ. The CDR3 has 13 residues. V was clipped by 0 bases and J by 5 bases, with 8 bases between them.

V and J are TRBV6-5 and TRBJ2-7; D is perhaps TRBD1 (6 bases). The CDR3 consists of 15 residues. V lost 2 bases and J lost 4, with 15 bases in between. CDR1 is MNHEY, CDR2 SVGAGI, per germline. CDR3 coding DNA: TGTGCCAGCAGTTACAGGGGCAGGGGAATATACGAGCAGTACTTC. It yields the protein CASSYRGRGIYEQYF.

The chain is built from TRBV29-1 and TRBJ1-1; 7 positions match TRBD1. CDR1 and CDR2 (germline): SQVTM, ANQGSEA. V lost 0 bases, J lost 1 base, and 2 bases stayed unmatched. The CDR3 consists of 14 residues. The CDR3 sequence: CSVEETGRNTEAFF. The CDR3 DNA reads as TGCAGCGTTGAAGAGACAGGGCGGAACACTGAAGCTTTCTTT.

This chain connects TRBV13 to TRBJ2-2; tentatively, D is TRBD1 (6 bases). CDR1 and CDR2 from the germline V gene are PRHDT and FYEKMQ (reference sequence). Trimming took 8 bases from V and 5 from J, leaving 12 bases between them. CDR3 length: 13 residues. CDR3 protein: CASRVRGTGELFF. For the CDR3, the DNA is TGTGCCAGCCGAGTGAGGGGGACCGGGGAGCTGTTTTTT.

The CDR3 spells CASSLTLVQPQHF. CDR3 nucleotide sequence: TGTGCCAGTAGTCTAACCCTTGTCCAGCCCCAGCATTTT. V and J are TRBV19 and TRBJ1-5, with D unclear. Germline V lookup: CDR1 LNHDA, CDR2 SQIVND (reference sequence). CDR3 length: 13 amino acids. Trimming removed 5 bases at V and 7 bases at J, with 12 bases between. The variable domain in full, with the rest retrieved from reference TRBV19 and TRBJ1-5, is DGGITQSPKYLFRKEGQNVTLSCEQNLNHDAMYWYRQDPGQGLRLIYYSQIVNDFQKGDIAEGYSVSREKKESFPLTVTSAQKNPTAFYLCASSLTLVQPQHFGDGTRLSIL.

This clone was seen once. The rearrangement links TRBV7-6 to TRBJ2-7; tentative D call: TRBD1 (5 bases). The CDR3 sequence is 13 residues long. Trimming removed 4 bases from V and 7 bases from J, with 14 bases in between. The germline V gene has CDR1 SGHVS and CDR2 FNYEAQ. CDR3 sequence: CASSSGSFLEQYF. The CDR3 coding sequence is TGTGCCAGCAGCTCAGGGTCTTTTTTGGAGCAGTACTTC.

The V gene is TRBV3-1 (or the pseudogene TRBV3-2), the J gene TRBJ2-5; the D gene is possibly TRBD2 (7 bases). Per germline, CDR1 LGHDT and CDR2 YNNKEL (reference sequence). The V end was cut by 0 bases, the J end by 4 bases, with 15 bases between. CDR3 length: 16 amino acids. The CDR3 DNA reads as TGTGCCAGCAGCCAAGATCGGGCGGGGGCCCCAGAGACCCAGTACTTC. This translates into CASSQDRAGAPETQYF.

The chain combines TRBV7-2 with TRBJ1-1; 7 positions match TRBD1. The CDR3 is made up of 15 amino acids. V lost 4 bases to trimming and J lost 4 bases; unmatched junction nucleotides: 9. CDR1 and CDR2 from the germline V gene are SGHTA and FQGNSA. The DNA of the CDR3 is TGTGCCAGCAGCTCGAAGACAGGGATGGTCACTGAAGCTTTCTTT. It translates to CASSSKTGMVTEAFF.